The text below deals with one TCR beta chain. J was trimmed by 0 bases and V by 5 bases; bases with no gene match: 6. The germline gives CDR1 MNHNS, CDR2 SASEGT. The length of the CDR3 is 15 residues. TCRdb's copy holds only in-frame clones and misses some; the assay was immunoSEQ multiplex PCR. The table records approximately 25,000 clones, 88% of them present only once. The sample originates from a study of T cell changes during pregnancy in multiple sclerosis. The origin of this receptor is a female donor in good health, enrolled as a control in a pregnancy study. Source: CD4+ T cells from peripheral blood mononuclear cells, taken in the first trimester of pregnancy. V gene TRBV6-1 combines with J gene TRBJ1-2, with 7 bases fitting TRBD1. CDR3 in DNA: TGTGCCAGCAGTATAGGACAGGATGCTAACTATGGCTACACCTTC. Its translation: CASSIGQDANYGYTF.